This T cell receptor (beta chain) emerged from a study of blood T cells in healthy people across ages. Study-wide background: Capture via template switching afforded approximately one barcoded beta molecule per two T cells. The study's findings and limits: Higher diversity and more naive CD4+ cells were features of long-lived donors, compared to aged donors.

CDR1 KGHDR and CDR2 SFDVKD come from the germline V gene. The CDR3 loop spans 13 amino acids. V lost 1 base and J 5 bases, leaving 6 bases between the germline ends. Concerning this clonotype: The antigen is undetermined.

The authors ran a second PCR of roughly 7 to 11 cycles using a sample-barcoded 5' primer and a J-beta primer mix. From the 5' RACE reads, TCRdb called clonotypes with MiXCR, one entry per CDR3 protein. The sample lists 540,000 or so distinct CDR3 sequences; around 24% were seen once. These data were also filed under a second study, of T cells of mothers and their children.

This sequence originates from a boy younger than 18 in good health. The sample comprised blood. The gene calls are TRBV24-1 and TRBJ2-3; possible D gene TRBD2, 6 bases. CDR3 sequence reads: CATSDFGGDTQYF. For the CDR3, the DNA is TGTGCCACCAGTGATTTCGGGGGAGATACGCAGTATTTT.